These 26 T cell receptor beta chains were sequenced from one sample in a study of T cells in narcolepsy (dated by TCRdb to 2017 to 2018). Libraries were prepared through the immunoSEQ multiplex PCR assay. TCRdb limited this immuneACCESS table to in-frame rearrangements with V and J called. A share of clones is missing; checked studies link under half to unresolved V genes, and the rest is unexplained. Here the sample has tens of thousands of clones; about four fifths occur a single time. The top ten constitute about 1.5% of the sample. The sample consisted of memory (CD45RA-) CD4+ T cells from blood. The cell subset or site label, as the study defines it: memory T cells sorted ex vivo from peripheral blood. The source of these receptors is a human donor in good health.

The CDR3, as DNA: TGTGCCAGCAGAGAACTTAGCGGGGGGGTTCGAGAGACCCAGTACTTC. This translates into CASRELSGGVRETQYF. The genes are TRBV2 and TRBJ2-5; TRBD2 matches at 11 bases. J gave up 4 bases and V 6 bases, and 10 bases lay outside the gene matches. Germline V gene data show CDR1 as SNHLY and CDR2 as FYNNEI. CDR3 size: 16 residues.

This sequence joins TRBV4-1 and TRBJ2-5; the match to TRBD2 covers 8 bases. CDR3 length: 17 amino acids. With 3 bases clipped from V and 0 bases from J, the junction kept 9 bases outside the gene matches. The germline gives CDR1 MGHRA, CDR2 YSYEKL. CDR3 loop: CASSHPKRGGYQETQYF. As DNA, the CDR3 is TGCGCCAGCAGCCACCCCAAGCGCGGGGGGTACCAAGAGACCCAGTACTTC.

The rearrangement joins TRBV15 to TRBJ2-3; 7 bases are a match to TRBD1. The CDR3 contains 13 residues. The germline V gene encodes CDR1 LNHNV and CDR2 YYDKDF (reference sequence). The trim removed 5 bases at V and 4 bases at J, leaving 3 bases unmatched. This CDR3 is CATSRDSADTQYF. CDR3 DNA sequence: TGTGCCACCAGCCGGGACAGCGCAGATACGCAGTATTTT.

CDR3 residues: CASDRGRGMETQYF. The CDR3, as DNA: TGTGCCAGCGACAGGGGGCGGGGTATGGAGACCCAGTACTTC. This rearrangement joins TRBV25-1 to TRBJ2-5, with 10 bases aligning to TRBD1. The CDR3 consists of 14 residues. The V segment lost 8 bases and the J segment 5 bases; nucleotides outside the gene matches: 8. Per the germline V gene, CDR1 is MGHDK and CDR2 is SYGVNS.

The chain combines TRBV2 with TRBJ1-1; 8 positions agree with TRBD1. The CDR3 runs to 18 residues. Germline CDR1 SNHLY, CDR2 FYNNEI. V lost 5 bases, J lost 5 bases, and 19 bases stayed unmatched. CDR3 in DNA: TGTGCCAGCAGTAAAGAGAAAACTACCGGGACAGGCGGGACTGAAGCTTTCTTT. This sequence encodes CASSKEKTTGTGGTEAFF.

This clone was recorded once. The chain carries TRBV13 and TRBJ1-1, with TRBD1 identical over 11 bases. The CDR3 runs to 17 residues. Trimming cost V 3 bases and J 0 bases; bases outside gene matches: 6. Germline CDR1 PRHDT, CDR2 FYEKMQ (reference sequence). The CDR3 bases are TGTGCCAGCAGCTTTTGGACAGGGGGCGGGGTGAACACTGAAGCTTTCTTT. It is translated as CASSFWTGGGVNTEAFF.

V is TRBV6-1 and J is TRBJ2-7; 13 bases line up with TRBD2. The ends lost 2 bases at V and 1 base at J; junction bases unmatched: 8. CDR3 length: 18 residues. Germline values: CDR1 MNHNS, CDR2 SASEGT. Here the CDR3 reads CASSERLGTSGESYEQYF. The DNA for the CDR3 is TGTGCCAGCAGTGAACGTTTGGGGACTAGCGGGGAATCCTACGAGCAGTACTTC.

DNA of the CDR3: TGTGCCAGCAGCTCGTATGGGGTCCGGGACCCCAATCAGCCCCAGCATTTT. Its protein is CASSSYGVRDPNQPQHF. The chain couples TRBV5-6 to TRBJ1-5; maybe TRBD1 (5 bases). V was pared by 3 bases and J by 3 bases, with 19 bases between. CDR1 and CDR2 from the germline V gene are SGHDT and YYEEEE. This CDR3 has 17 residues.

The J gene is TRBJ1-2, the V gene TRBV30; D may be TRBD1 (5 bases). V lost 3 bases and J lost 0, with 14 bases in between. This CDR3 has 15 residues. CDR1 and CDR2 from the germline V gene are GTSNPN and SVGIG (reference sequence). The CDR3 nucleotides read TGTGCCTGGAGCCCGACGGGGCGGGCTAACTATGGCTACACCTTC. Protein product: CAWSPTGRANYGYTF.

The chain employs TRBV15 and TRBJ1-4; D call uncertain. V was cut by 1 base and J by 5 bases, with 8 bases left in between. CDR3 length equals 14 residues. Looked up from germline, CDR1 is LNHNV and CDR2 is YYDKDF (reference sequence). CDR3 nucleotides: TGTGCCACCAGCAGAGGGGCAGAGAATGAAAAACTGTTTTTT. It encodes CATSRGAENEKLFF.

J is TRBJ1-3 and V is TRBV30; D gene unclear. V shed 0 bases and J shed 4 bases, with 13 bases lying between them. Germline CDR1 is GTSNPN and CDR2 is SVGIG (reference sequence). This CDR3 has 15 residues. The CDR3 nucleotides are TGTGCCTGGAGTGTCTGGGCCGGTGGCGGAAACACCATATATTTT. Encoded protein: CAWSVWAGGGNTIYF.

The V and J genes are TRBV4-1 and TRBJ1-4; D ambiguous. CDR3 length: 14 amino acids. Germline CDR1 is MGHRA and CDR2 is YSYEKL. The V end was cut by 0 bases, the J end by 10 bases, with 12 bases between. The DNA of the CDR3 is TGCGCCAGCAGCCAAGAAGGAGGTCGGGGAAAACTGTTTTTT. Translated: CASSQEGGRGKLFF.

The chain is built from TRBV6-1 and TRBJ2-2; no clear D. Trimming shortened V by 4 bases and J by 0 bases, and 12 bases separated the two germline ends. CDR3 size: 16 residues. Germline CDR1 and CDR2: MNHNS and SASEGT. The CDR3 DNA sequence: TGTGCCAGCAGTGTCACGCGCCAGACGAACACCGGGGAGCTGTTTTTT. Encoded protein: CASSVTRQTNTGELFF.

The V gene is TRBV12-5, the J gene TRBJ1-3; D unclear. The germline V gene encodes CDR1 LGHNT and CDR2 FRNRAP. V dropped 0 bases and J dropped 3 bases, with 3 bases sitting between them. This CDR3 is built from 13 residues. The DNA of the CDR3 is TGTGCTAGTGGTTTGGTACTTGGAAACACCATATATTTT. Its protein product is CASGLVLGNTIYF.

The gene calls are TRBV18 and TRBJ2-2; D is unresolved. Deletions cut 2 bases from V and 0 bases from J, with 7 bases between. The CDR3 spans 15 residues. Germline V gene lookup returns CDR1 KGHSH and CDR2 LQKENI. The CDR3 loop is CASSPGRPNTGELFF. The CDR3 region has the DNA TGTGCCAGCTCACCAGGAAGGCCGAACACCGGGGAGCTGTTTTTT.

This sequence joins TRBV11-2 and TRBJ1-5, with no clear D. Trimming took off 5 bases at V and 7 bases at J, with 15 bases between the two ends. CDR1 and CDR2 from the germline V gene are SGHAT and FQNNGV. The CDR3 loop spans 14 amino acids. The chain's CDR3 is CASSQSSFGQPQHF. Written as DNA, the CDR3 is TGTGCCAGCAGCCAGAGTTCCTTCGGGCAGCCCCAGCATTTT.

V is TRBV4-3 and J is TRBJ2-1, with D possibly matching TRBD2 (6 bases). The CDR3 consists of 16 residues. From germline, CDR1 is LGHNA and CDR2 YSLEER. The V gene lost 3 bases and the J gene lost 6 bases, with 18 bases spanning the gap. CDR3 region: CASSHLRLVFSNEQFF. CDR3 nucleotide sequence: TGCGCCAGCAGCCACCTACGACTAGTGTTTAGCAATGAGCAGTTCTTC.

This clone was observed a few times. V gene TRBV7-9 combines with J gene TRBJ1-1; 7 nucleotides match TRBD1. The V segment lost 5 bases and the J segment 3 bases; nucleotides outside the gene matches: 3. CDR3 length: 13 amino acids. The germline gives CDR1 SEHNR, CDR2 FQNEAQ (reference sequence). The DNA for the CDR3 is TGTGCCAGCAGCCTTACAGGGGACACTGAAGCTTTCTTT. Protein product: CASSLTGDTEAFF.

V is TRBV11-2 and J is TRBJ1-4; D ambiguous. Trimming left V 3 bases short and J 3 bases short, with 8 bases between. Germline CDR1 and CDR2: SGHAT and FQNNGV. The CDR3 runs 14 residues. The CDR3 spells CASSFLGPNEKLFF. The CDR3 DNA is TGTGCCAGCAGCTTCCTTGGCCCTAATGAAAAACTGTTTTTT. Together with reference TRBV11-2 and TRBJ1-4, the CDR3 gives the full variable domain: EAGVAQSPRYKIIEKRQSVAFWCNPISGHATLYWYQQILGQGPKLLIQFQNNGVVDDSQLPKDRFSAERLKGVDSTLKIQPAKLEDSAVYLCASSFLGPNEKLFFGSGTQLSVL.

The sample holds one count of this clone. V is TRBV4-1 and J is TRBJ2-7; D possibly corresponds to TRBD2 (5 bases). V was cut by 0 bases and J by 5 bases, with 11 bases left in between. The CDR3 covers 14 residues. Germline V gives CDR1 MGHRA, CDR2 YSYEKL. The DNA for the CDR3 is TGCGCCAGCAGCCAAGACGCTAGCCGGGACGAGCAGTACTTC. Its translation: CASSQDASRDEQYF.

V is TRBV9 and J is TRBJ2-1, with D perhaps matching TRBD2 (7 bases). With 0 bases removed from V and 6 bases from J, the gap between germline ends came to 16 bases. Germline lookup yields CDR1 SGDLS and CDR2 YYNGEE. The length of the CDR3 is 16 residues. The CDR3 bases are TGTGCCAGCAGCGTAGTCTCGGGGGGCCTTGGCAATGAGCAGTTCTTC. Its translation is CASSVVSGGLGNEQFF. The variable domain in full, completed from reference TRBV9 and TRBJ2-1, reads DSGVTQTPKHLITATGQRVTLRCSPRSGDLSVYWYQQSLDQGLQFLIQYYNGEERAKGNILERFSAQQFPDLHSELNLSSLELGDSALYFCASSVVSGGLGNEQFFGPGTRLTVL.

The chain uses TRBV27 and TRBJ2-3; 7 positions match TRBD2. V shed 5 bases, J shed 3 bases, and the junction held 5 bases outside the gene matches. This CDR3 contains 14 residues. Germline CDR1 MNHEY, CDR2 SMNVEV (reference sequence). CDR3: CASSPPGRTDTQYF. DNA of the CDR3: TGTGCCAGCAGTCCCCCCGGGAGGACAGATACGCAGTATTTT.

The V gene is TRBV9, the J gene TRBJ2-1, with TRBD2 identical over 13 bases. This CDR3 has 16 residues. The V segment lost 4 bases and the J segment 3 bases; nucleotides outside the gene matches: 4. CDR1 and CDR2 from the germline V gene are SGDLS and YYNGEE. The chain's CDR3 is CASSPRLAGGYNEQFF. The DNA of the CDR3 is TGTGCCAGCAGCCCCAGACTAGCGGGAGGCTACAATGAGCAGTTCTTC.

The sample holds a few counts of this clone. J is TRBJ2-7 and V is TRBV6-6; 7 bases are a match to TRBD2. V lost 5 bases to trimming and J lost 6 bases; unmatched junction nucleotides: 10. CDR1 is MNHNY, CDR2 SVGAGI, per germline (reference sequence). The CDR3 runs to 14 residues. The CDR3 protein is CASSATSEKTEQYF. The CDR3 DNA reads TGTGCCAGCAGTGCCACTAGCGAGAAGACCGAGCAGTACTTC.

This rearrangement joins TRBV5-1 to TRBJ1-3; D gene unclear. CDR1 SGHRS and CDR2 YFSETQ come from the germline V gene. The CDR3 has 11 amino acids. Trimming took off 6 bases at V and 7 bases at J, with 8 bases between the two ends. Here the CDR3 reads CASTDGNTIYF. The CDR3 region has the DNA TGCGCCAGCACCGACGGCAACACCATATATTTT.

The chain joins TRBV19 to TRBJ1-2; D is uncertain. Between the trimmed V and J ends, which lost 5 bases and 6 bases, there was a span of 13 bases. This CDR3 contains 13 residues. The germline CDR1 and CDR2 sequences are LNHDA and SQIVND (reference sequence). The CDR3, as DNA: TGTGCCAGTAGTCCGATCCGGACCGATGGCTACACCTTC. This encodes CASSPIRTDGYTF.